Reported below is one T cell receptor (beta chain). Its antigen is as yet unknown. A multiplex PCR was run with 60 Vbeta primers and 13 Jbeta primers. Profiling relied on immunoSEQ multiplex PCR, and the TCRdb table lists in-frame clones only, not all of them. The sample comprises 150,000 or so clones, around four fifths of which are singletons, and about 9.1% rests with the top ten. The germline gives CDR1 SQVTM, CDR2 ANQGSEA. CDR3 length equals 16 residues. V shed 4 bases, J shed 2 bases, and the junction held 8 bases outside the gene matches. These data belong to a study of cytomegalovirus exposure and HLA in healthy donors. Study-level findings and limits: In a later analysis, common viral pathogens appeared linked to several of the most significant clusters. Trimming of TCR beta V- and J-genes showed a link, identified in a later analysis, to a missense DCLRE1C variant. The number of N-insertions in an Asian-associated ancestry cluster was reportedly below the approximately 700-donor mean in a later analysis.

The sequence was obtained from a man younger than 35 in good health and CMV-seropositive. Sequenced sample: PBMCs. J is TRBJ2-6 and V is TRBV29-1; 7 bases match TRBD1. CDR3 amino acids: CSVATGVRAGANVLTF. The DNA of the CDR3 is TGCAGCGTTGCCACAGGGGTTCGTGCTGGGGCCAACGTCCTGACTTTC.